The next 18 T cell receptor beta chains were all read from a single sample in a study of CD8 T cells in Susac syndrome. A quantity of roughly 0.5 to 1 ug RNA underwent reverse transcription using random hexamers. Each CDR3 protein is one row after TCRdb ran MiXCR on the immunoSEQ multiplex PCR reads. The data contain 95,000 to 150,000 distinct CDR3 sequences, around 96% of them singletons. Sequenced: CD4+ T cells from PBMCs. The receptors shown here come from a human donor with Susac syndrome.

V and J are TRBV19 and TRBJ2-1; no reliable D call. This CDR3 has 11 amino acids. The V gene's germline CDR1 is LNHDA and CDR2 SQIVND (reference sequence). V was trimmed by 5 bases and J by 10 bases, leaving 9 bases between them. The CDR3 here is CASSRSSEQFF. As DNA, the CDR3 is TGTGCCAGTAGTCGCTCTTCGGAGCAGTTCTTC.

V and J are TRBV4-2 and TRBJ2-3; maybe TRBD2 (5 bases). The CDR3 consists of 15 residues. Germline values: CDR1 LGHNA, CDR2 YNFKEQ. Trimming pared 0 bases from V and 5 bases from J, leaving 12 bases between. The CDR3 protein is CASSQEYTRGDTQYF. The CDR3 nucleotides are TGTGCCAGCAGCCAAGAATACACCCGGGGAGATACGCAGTATTTT.

This rearrangement joins TRBV3-1 to TRBJ2-7; D may be TRBD2 (6 bases). Germline V gives CDR1 LGHDT, CDR2 YNNKEL (reference sequence). The CDR3 is 14 amino acids. Trimming left V 7 bases short and J 7 bases short, with 20 bases between. CDR3 in amino acids: CASTGSGASGEQYF. CDR3 coding DNA: TGTGCCAGCACCGGTAGCGGAGCCTCGGGGGAGCAGTACTTC.

The gene calls are TRBV29-1 and TRBJ2-1; D call uncertain. Trimming stripped 4 bases from V and 4 bases from J, with 8 bases between. The CDR3 sequence is 12 residues long. Germline V gene data show CDR1 as SQVTM and CDR2 as ANQGSEA. The CDR3 sequence is CSVAMEYNEQFF. In DNA, the CDR3 is TGCAGCGTTGCTATGGAGTACAATGAGCAGTTCTTC.

The J gene is TRBJ2-5, the V gene TRBV6-6; 8 positions agree with TRBD2. Germline values: CDR1 MNHNY, CDR2 SVGAGI (reference sequence). V dropped 7 bases and J dropped 5; count of bases not matched to a gene: 6. The CDR3 runs 13 residues. The CDR3 sequence: CASTQGGRETQYF. The CDR3 region has the DNA TGTGCCAGCACCCAGGGCGGGAGGGAGACCCAGTACTTC.

The chain joins TRBV20-1 to TRBJ2-3; D unresolved. The V end lost 3 bases, the J end lost 2 bases, and 9 bases lay between the germline ends. The CDR3 sequence is 13 residues long. Germline V gives CDR1 DFQATT, CDR2 SNEGSKA (reference sequence). The CDR3 here is CSASLLSTDTQYF. In nucleotides, the CDR3 is TGCAGTGCTAGTTTGCTCTCCACAGATACGCAGTATTTT.

This sequence joins TRBV5-1 and TRBJ2-7, with 10 nucleotides matching TRBD2. Trimming took 2 bases from V and 3 from J; bases not matched to a gene: 8. Germline V gene data show CDR1 as SGHRS and CDR2 as YFSETQ. The CDR3 has 16 amino acids. As DNA, the CDR3 is TGCGCCAGCAGCTTAACCGGGACTAGCGTATACTACGAGCAGTACTTC. This encodes CASSLTGTSVYYEQYF.

This clonotype was seen a single time. The chain links TRBV12-3 or TRBV12-4 to TRBJ2-1; no firm D call. V was cut by 2 bases and J by 6 bases, with 8 bases left in between. The CDR3 length is 13 residues. For the CDR3, the DNA is TGTGCCAGCAGTTTAAAATTGCCCAATGAGCAGTTCTTC. Protein: CASSLKLPNEQFF.

The chain recombines TRBV20-1 with TRBJ2-7; TRBD2 aligns across 8 bases. This CDR3 region has 14 residues. The junction had 8 bases not matched to a gene; V was cut back by 3 bases and J by 4 bases. Germline CDR1 is DFQATT and CDR2 is SNEGSKA (reference sequence). CDR3 in amino acids: CSASSLRGGYEQYF. CDR3 bases: TGCAGTGCTAGCTCCCTCCGGGGGGGGTACGAGCAGTACTTC.

The rearrangement uses TRBV29-1 and TRBJ2-7, with D perhaps TRBD2 (6 bases). From germline, CDR1 is SQVTM and CDR2 ANQGSEA. Deletions cut 5 bases from V and 3 bases from J, with 17 bases between. There are 14 residues in the CDR3. The CDR3 nucleotides read TGCAGCGTTTTAGTGACTAGTTTGGTCTACGAGCAGTACTTC. It is translated as CSVLVTSLVYEQYF.

The chain joins TRBV20-1 to TRBJ2-1, with D possibly matching TRBD2 (6 bases). CDR1 is DFQATT, CDR2 SNEGSKA, per germline (reference sequence). The CDR3 sequence is 12 residues long. V was cut by 6 bases and J by 5 bases, with 11 bases left in between. The CDR3 bases are TGCAGTGCGGCGGGAAGGGACAATGAGCAGTTCTTC. This translates into CSAAGRDNEQFF.

The chain's CDR3 is CASNNGYEQFF. The CDR3 DNA is TGTGCCAGCAACAATGGGTATGAGCAGTTCTTC. The rearrangement uses TRBV3-1 and TRBJ2-1; no clear D gene. Per the germline V gene, CDR1 is LGHDT and CDR2 is YNNKEL (reference sequence). CDR3 length equals 11 residues. V lost 7 bases and J 8 bases, leaving 9 bases between the germline ends.

This chain joins TRBV3-1 and TRBJ2-1; TRBD2 matches at 10 bases. The CDR3 consists of 14 residues. The V segment lost 7 bases and the J segment 8 bases; nucleotides outside the gene matches: 8. The germline CDR1 and CDR2 sequences are LGHDT and YNNKEL (reference sequence). The CDR3: CASTPSGRGYEQFF. As DNA, the CDR3 is TGTGCCAGCACTCCTAGCGGGAGAGGGTATGAGCAGTTCTTC.

This chain joins TRBV29-1 and TRBJ1-4; tentative D call: TRBD1 (5 bases). V dropped 7 bases and J dropped 7 bases, with 19 bases sitting between them. This CDR3 is 14 amino acids long. Germline values: CDR1 SQVTM, CDR2 ANQGSEA. In DNA, the CDR3 is TGCAGCGCGGGGAGGGCAGGGAGGACTGAAAAACTGTTTTTT. It codes for CSAGRAGRTEKLFF.

CDR3 loop: CASSFSPSDTQYF. The CDR3 nucleotides are TGTGCCAGCAGCTTTTCCCCCAGCGATACGCAGTATTTT. The chain employs TRBV7-3 and TRBJ2-3; D uncertain. In germline, CDR1 is SGHTA, CDR2 FQGTGA. Trimming stripped 3 bases from V and 6 bases from J, with 10 bases between. This CDR3 region has 13 residues.

This clonotype appeared once. V usage is TRBV20-1 and J usage is TRBJ1-1; D remains unclear. Trimming took 4 bases from V and 5 from J, leaving 17 bases between them. Germline-derived CDR1 and CDR2 are DFQATT and SNEGSKA (reference sequence). The CDR3 is 14 amino acids. The CDR3 sequence is CSAIKRRAVTEAFF. The CDR3 DNA follows: TGCAGTGCTATCAAACGGAGGGCGGTTACTGAAGCTTTCTTT.

The chain links TRBV7-2 to TRBJ2-7, with 9 bases that match TRBD1. The germline CDR1 and CDR2 sequences are SGHTA and FQGNSA. The J segment lost 3 bases and the V segment lost 2 bases, leaving 5 bases of the junction unmatched. The CDR3 covers 15 residues. CDR3 residues: CASSLTGTGIYEQYF. The CDR3, as DNA: TGTGCCAGCAGCTTAACCGGGACAGGGATCTACGAGCAGTACTTC. The full variable domain, rest sourced from reference TRBV7-2 and TRBJ2-7, is GAGVSQSPSNKVTEKGKDVELRCDPISGHTALYWYRQSLGQGLEFLIYFQGNSAPDKSGLPSDRFSAERTGGSVSTLTIQRTQQEDSAVYLCASSLTGTGIYEQYFGPGTRLTVT.

The rearrangement uses TRBV5-6 and TRBJ2-1; D uncertain. Germline CDR1 reads SGHDT; CDR2 reads YYEEEE. The CDR3 runs to 15 residues. V was trimmed by 7 bases and J by 10 bases, leaving 24 bases between them. CDR3 bases: TGTGCCAGCGGATTCCAGGACGCCTCCTACCGAGAGCAGTTCTTC. Protein: CASGFQDASYREQFF.